The 14 T cell receptor beta chains presented below share a single source sample, sequenced in a study of PD-1 blockade in mismatch repair-deficient tumors. Some clones are missing from TCRdb's copy, which holds only in-frame ones; the method was immunoSEQ multiplex PCR. Among approximately 51,000 clones, more than 65% were seen once, and the ten largest hold more than 8%. This specimen consisted of peripheral blood, obtained roughly 21 weeks after starting pembrolizumab. The receptors derive from an adult with mismatch repair-deficient cancer.

The V and J genes are TRBV7-8 and TRBJ2-3; D ambiguous. The CDR3 loop spans 15 amino acids. Trimming shortened V by 1 base and J by 4 bases, and 12 bases separated the two germline ends. Germline CDR1 is SGHVS and CDR2 is FQNEAQ. The CDR3 DNA reads as TGTGCCAGCAGCTTAGTAGGACCCCCCGCAGATACGCAGTATTTT. Translation: CASSLVGPPADTQYF.

The V call is TRBV27, the J call TRBJ1-5; D not resolved. Per the germline V gene, CDR1 is MNHEY and CDR2 is SMNVEV (reference sequence). V lost 5 bases, J lost 3 bases, and 14 bases lay in between. The CDR3 sequence is 15 residues long. CDR3 bases: TGTGCCAGCAGTCTGATTATGGGCCCCAATCAGCCCCAGCATTTT. It codes for CASSLIMGPNQPQHF.

J is TRBJ2-7 and V is TRBV6-1; 11 bases agree with TRBD2. Per the germline V gene, CDR1 is MNHNS and CDR2 is SASEGT. V gave up 3 bases and J gave up 6 bases; unmatched junction bases: 7. The CDR3 is made up of 15 amino acids. CDR3 coding DNA: TGTGCCAGCAGTGACATGACTAGCGGGACTCTCGAGCAGTACTTC. Its translation: CASSDMTSGTLEQYF.

The rearrangement links TRBV11-2 to TRBJ2-5; the match to TRBD1 covers 7 bases. CDR1 and CDR2 from the germline V gene are SGHAT and FQNNGV. J was trimmed by 5 bases and V by 4 bases; bases with no gene match: 13. The CDR3 extends over 16 amino acids. The CDR3 region has the DNA TGTGCCAGCAGCTCGGACCCACAGGGGAATTTGGAGACCCAGTACTTC. It codes for CASSSDPQGNLETQYF.

This clone was recorded a few times. The chain links TRBV7-8 to TRBJ1-2, with 9 nucleotides matching TRBD1. The CDR3 is 13 residues long. V gave up 3 bases and J gave up 8 bases; unmatched junction bases: 4. Germline values: CDR1 SGHVS, CDR2 FQNEAQ. The CDR3: CASSFRDRDGYTF. CDR3 sequence (DNA): TGTGCCAGCAGCTTCCGGGACAGGGACGGCTACACCTTC.

This chain joins TRBV5-1 and TRBJ2-2, with TRBD2 matching 7 bases. The CDR3 is 15 residues long. Germline V gives CDR1 SGHRS, CDR2 YFSETQ. V gave up 0 bases and J gave up 1 base; unmatched junction bases: 0. This chain's CDR3 is CASSLASGNTGELFF. CDR3 DNA: TGCGCCAGCAGCTTGGCTAGCGGGAACACCGGGGAGCTGTTTTTT.

The rearrangement joins TRBV10-3 to TRBJ2-7, with no clear D. In germline, CDR1 is ENHRY, CDR2 SYGVKD. The CDR3 consists of 13 residues. V dropped 2 bases and J dropped 3 bases, with 8 bases sitting between them. CDR3 sequence reads: CAISEDTDYEQYF. The CDR3 nucleotides read TGTGCCATCAGTGAGGACACCGACTACGAGCAGTACTTC.

The chain couples TRBV9 to TRBJ2-1, with 7 bases that match TRBD2. Per germline, CDR1 SGDLS and CDR2 YYNGEE. CDR3 size: 16 residues. V gave up 2 bases and J gave up 4 bases; unmatched junction bases: 9. The CDR3 sequence: CASSVGGGSVYNEQFF. The CDR3 region has the DNA TGTGCCAGCAGCGTGGGGGGAGGGTCTGTATACAATGAGCAGTTCTTC. The complete variable domain, with remaining parts taken from reference TRBV9 and TRBJ2-1, reads DSGVTQTPKHLITATGQRVTLRCSPRSGDLSVYWYQQSLDQGLQFLIQYYNGEERAKGNILERFSAQQFPDLHSELNLSSLELGDSALYFCASSVGGGSVYNEQFFGPGTRLTVL.

This clone was seen a few times. The rearrangement links TRBV29-1 to TRBJ2-2, with a possible D match to TRBD1 (5 bases). The V gene lost 7 bases and the J gene lost 3 bases, with 15 bases spanning the gap. Germline V gene data show CDR1 as SQVTM and CDR2 as ANQGSEA. CDR3 size: 14 residues. In nucleotides, the CDR3 is TGCAGCGCTATAACACAGGTTTACACCGGGGAGCTGTTTTTT. Translated, it gives CSAITQVYTGELFF.

The chain recombines TRBV19 with TRBJ2-1, with a tentative D call TRBD2 (5 bases). The CDR3 contains 16 residues. V lost 7 bases to trimming and J lost 2 bases, with 18 bases between them. Germline V CDR1 and CDR2: LNHDA, SQIVND (reference sequence). The chain's CDR3 is CASTRSPGGTYNEQFF. Written as DNA, the CDR3 is TGTGCCAGTACAAGATCGCCAGGAGGCACCTACAATGAGCAGTTCTTC.

The V and J genes are TRBV19 and TRBJ2-2; perhaps TRBD1 as D (7 bases). CDR1 and CDR2 (germline): LNHDA, SQIVND (reference sequence). The V gene lost 3 bases and the J gene lost 3 bases, with 17 bases spanning the gap. CDR3 length: 17 amino acids. CDR3 in amino acids: CASSMAGQWMYTGELFF. In nucleotides, the CDR3 is TGTGCCAGTAGTATGGCGGGACAGTGGATGTACACCGGGGAGCTGTTTTTT. Together with reference TRBV19 and TRBJ2-2, the CDR3 gives the full variable domain: DGGITQSPKYLFRKEGQNVTLSCEQNLNHDAMYWYRQDPGQGLRLIYYSQIVNDFQKGDIAEGYSVSREKKESFPLTVTSAQKNPTAFYLCASSMAGQWMYTGELFFGEGSRLTVL.

The chain joins TRBV11-3 to TRBJ2-7, with D possibly TRBD1 on 6 matching bases. With 5 bases removed from V and 2 bases from J, the gap between germline ends came to 16 bases. The CDR3 loop spans 15 amino acids. The germline CDR1 and CDR2 sequences are SGHNT and YENEEA. CDR3 nucleotide sequence: TGTGCCAGCAGCCCGAGGGGGACGGAGCCCTACGAGCAGTACTTC. It codes for CASSPRGTEPYEQYF.

The genes are TRBV18 and TRBJ2-7; 7 bases map to TRBD2. Losses at the gene ends were 3 bases for V and 7 bases for J; bases not matched to a gene: 3. CDR3 length: 12 residues. CDR1 is KGHSH, CDR2 LQKENI, per germline. The CDR3 protein is CASSPGRVEQYF. The CDR3 region has the DNA TGTGCCAGCTCACCGGGGAGGGTTGAGCAGTACTTC.

The chain carries TRBV7-9 and TRBJ2-1; D possibly corresponds to TRBD1 (6 bases). The CDR3 runs 14 residues. Trimming left V 2 bases short and J 3 bases short, with 8 bases between. Per germline, CDR1 SEHNR and CDR2 FQNEAQ (reference sequence). CDR3 residues: CASSLRTVYNEQFF. The CDR3, as DNA: TGTGCCAGCAGCTTAAGGACAGTCTACAATGAGCAGTTCTTC.